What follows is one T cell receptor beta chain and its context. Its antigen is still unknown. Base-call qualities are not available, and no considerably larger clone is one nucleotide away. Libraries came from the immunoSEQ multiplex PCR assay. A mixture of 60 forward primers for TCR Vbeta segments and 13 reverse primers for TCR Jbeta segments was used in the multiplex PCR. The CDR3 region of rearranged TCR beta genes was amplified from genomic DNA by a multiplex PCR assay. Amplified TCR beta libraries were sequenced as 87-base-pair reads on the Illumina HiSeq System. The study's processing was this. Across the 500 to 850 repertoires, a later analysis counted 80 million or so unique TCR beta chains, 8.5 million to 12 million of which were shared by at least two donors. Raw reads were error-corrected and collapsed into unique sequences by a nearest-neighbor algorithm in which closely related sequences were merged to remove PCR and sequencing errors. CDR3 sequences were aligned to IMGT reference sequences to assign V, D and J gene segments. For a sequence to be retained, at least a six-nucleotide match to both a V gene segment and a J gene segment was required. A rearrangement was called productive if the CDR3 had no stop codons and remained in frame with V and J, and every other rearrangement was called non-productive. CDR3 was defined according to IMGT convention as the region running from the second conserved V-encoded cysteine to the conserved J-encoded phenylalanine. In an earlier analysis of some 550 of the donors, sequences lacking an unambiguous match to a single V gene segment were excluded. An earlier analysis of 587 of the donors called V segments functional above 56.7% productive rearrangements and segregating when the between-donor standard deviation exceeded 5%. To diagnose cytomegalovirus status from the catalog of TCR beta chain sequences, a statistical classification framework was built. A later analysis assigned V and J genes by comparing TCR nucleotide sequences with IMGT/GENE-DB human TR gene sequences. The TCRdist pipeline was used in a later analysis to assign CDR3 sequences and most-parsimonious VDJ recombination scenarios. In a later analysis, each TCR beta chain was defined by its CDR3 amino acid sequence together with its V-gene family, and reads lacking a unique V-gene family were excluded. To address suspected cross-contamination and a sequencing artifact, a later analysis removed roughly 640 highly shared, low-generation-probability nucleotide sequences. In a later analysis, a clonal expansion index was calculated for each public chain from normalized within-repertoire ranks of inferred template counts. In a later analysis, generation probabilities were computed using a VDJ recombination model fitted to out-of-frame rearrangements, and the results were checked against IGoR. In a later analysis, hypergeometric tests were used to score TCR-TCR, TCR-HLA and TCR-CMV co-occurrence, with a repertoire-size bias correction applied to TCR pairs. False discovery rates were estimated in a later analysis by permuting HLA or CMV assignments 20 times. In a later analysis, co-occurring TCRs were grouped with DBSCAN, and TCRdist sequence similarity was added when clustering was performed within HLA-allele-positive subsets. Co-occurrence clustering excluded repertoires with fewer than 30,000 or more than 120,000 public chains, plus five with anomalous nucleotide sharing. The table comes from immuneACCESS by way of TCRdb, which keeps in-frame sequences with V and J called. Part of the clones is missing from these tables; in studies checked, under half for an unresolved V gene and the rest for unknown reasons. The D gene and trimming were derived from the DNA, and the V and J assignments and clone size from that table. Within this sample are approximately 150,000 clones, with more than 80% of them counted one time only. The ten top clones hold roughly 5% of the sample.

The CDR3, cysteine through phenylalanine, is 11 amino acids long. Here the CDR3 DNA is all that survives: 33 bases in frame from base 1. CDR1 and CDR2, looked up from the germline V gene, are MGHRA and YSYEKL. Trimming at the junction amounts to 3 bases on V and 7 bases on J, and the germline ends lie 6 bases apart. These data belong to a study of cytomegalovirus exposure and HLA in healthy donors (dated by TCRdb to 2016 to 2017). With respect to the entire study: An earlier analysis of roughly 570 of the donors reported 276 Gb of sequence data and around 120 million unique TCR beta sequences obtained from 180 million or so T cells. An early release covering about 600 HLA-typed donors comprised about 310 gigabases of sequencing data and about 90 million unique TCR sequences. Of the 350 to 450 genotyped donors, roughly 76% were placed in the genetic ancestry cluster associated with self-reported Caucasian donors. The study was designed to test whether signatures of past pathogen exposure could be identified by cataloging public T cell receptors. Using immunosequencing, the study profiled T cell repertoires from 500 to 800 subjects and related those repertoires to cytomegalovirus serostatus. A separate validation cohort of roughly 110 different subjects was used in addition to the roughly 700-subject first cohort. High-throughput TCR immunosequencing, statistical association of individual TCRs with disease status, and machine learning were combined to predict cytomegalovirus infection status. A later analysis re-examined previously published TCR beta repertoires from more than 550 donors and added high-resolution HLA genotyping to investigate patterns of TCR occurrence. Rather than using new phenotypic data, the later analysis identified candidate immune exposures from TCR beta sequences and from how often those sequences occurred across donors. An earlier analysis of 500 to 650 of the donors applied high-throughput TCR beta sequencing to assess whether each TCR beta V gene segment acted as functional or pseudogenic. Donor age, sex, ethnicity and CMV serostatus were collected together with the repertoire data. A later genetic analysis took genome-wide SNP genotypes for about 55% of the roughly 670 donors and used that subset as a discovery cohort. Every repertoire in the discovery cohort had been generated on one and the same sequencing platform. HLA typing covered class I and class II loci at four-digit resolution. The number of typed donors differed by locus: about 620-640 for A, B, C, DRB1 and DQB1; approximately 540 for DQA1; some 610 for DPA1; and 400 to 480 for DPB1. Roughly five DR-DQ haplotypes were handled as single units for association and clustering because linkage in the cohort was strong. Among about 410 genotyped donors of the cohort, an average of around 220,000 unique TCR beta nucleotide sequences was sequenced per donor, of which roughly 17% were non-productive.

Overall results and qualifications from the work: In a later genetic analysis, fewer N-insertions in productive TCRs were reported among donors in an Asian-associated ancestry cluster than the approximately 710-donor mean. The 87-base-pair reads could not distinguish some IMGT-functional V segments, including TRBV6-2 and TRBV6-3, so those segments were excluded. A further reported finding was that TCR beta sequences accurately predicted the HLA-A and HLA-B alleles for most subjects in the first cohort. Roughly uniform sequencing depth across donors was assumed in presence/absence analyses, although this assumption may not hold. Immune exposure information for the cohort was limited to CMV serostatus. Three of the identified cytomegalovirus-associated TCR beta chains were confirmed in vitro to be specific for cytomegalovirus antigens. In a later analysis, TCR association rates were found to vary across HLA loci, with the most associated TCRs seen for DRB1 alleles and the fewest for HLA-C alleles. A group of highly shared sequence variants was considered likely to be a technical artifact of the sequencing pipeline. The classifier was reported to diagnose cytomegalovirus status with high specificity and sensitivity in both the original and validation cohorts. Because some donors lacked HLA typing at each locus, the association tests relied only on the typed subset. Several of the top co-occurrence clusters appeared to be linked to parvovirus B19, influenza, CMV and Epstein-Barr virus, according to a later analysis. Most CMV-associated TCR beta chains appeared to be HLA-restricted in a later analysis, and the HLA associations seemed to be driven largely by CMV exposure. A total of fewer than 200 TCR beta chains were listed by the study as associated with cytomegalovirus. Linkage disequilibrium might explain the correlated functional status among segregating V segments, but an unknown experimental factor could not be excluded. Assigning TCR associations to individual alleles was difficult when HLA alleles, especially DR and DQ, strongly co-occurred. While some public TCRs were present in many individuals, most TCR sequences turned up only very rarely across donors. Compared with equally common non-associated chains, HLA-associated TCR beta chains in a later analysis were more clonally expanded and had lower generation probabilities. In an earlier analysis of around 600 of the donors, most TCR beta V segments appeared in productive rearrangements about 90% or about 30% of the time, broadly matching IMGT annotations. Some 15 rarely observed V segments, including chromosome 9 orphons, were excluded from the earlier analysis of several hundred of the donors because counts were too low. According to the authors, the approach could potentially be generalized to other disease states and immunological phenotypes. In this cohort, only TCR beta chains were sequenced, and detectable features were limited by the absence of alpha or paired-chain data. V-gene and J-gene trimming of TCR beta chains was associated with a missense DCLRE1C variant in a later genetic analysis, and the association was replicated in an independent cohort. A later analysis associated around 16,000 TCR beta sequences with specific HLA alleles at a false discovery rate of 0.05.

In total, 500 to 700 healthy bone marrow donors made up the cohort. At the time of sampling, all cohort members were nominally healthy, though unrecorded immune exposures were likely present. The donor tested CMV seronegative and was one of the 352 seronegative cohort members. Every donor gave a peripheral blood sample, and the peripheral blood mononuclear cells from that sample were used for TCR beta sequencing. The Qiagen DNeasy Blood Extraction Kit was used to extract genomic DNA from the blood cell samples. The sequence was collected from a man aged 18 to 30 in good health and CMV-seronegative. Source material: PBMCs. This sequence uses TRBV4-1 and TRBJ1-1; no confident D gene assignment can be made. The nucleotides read TGCGCCAGCAGCCAGCGGCATGAAGCTTTCTTT. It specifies CASSQRHEAFF.